Below, 25 T cell receptor beta chains from the same sample are listed, as sequenced in a study of cytomegalovirus exposure and HLA in healthy donors. It was with 60 Vbeta and 13 Jbeta primers that the PCR ran. Clones were read by immunoSEQ multiplex PCR, and TCRdb kept only the in-frame ones, dropping some. There are approximately 120,000 clones in the sample, with roughly 2% held by the top ten. The sequenced sample consisted of PBMCs. These receptors were obtained from a woman in her fifties or sixties in good health and CMV-seronegative.

This chain joins TRBV2 and TRBJ2-7; weak D call: TRBD1 (6 bases). Germline CDR1 is SNHLY and CDR2 is FYNNEI. The CDR3 covers 14 residues. V lost 1 base and J lost 1, with 8 bases in between. The CDR3 DNA follows: TGTGCCAGCAGTGAAGGACAGGCATCCTACGAGCAGTACTTC. Encoded protein: CASSEGQASYEQYF.

The rearrangement joins TRBV19 to TRBJ2-1; D is perhaps TRBD2 (5 bases). This CDR3 is 15 amino acids long. Germline V CDR1 and CDR2: LNHDA, SQIVND (reference sequence). Trimming removed 2 bases at V and 0 bases at J, with 8 bases between. The chain's CDR3 is CASSISGSSYNEQFF. CDR3 sequence (DNA): TGTGCCAGTAGTATAAGCGGAAGCTCCTACAATGAGCAGTTCTTC.

Concerning this clone itself: Other nucleotide sequences from this sample produce the same CDR3. This sequence joins TRBV4-1 and TRBJ1-2; 8 positions agree with TRBD1. In germline, CDR1 is MGHRA, CDR2 YSYEKL. This CDR3 contains 15 residues. V was clipped by 4 bases and J by 6 bases; unmatched bases: 10. CDR3 nucleotide sequence: TGCGCCAGCAGCCCGCAAACGGACAGGGTTGATGGCTACACCTTC. It yields the protein CASSPQTDRVDGYTF.

The rearrangement joins TRBV10-3 to TRBJ2-5; tentatively, D is TRBD2 (6 bases). The V and J ends lost 3 bases and 4 bases respectively, with 12 bases between them. The V gene's germline CDR1 is ENHRY and CDR2 SYGVKD. The CDR3 is 14 residues long. The CDR3, as DNA: TGTGCCATCAGTGACACTAGGGGAGGAGAGACCCAGTACTTC. Residues: CAISDTRGGETQYF.

The CDR3 DNA is TGTGCCAGCAGCTTGGGCGGGGGCCCTACCGGGGAGCTGTTTTTT. Translated: CASSLGGGPTGELFF. This rearrangement joins TRBV5-4 to TRBJ2-2; D is possibly TRBD2 (7 bases). Germline V lookup: CDR1 SGHNT, CDR2 YYREEE (reference sequence). The CDR3 runs to 15 residues. V lost 0 bases to trimming and J lost 5 bases, with 11 bases between them.

The genes are TRBV4-1 and TRBJ2-1; 11 bases agree with TRBD2. Per germline, CDR1 MGHRA and CDR2 YSYEKL. The length of the CDR3 is 17 residues. J was trimmed by 0 bases and V by 8 bases; bases with no gene match: 9. In DNA, the CDR3 is TGCGCCAGCGAACCTAGCGGGAGGCTCGGCTCCTACAATGAGCAGTTCTTC. Protein product: CASEPSGRLGSYNEQFF.

In DNA, the CDR3 is TGTGCCAGCAGCCCCAAAGGGGCCAGACAGTTCTTC. It translates to CASSPKGARQFF. The chain joins TRBV28 to TRBJ2-1; the D gene is possibly TRBD1 (5 bases). CDR3 length: 12 amino acids. CDR1 and CDR2 from the germline V gene are MDHEN and SYDVKM. Trimming shortened V by 6 bases and J by 13 bases, and 16 bases separated the two germline ends.

The chain combines TRBV28 with TRBJ1-6; a weak D match, TRBD1 (5 bases). Deletions cut 4 bases from V and 10 bases from J, with 20 bases between. The CDR3 length is 16 residues. CDR1 and CDR2 (germline): MDHEN, SYDVKM. CDR3 protein: CASSSTVQAPRSPLHF. In DNA form, the CDR3 reads TGTGCCAGCAGTTCGACAGTACAGGCACCGAGGTCACCCCTCCACTTT.

The chain is built from TRBV7-3 and TRBJ1-1; TRBD1 aligns across 10 bases. Per the germline V gene, CDR1 is SGHTA and CDR2 is FQGTGA. With 5 bases clipped from V and 4 bases from J, the junction kept 16 bases outside the gene matches. The CDR3 sequence is 18 residues long. The CDR3 region is CASSHDDGTGVAATEAFF. The CDR3 nucleotides are TGTGCCAGCAGCCACGACGACGGGACAGGGGTAGCTGCCACTGAAGCTTTCTTT.

This rearrangement joins TRBV18 to TRBJ1-4; TRBD1 might be the D (6 bases). V was clipped by 0 bases and J by 8 bases, with 10 bases between them. The CDR3 consists of 14 residues. Germline V gives CDR1 KGHSH, CDR2 LQKENI. The CDR3 spells CASSPPGQPEKLFF. The CDR3, as DNA: TGTGCCAGCTCACCACCGGGACAACCGGAAAAACTGTTTTTT.

The chain is built from TRBV11-3 and TRBJ2-3; no reliable D call. The CDR3 has 15 amino acids. Germline V lookup: CDR1 SGHNT, CDR2 YENEEA. V was shortened by 3 bases and J by 0 bases, with 10 bases between the two germline ends. Here the CDR3 DNA reads TGTGCCAGCAGCTTTTCGCCGACTAGCACAGATACGCAGTATTTT. It is translated as CASSFSPTSTDTQYF. The full variable domain, with the rest looked up from reference TRBV11-3 and TRBJ2-3, is EAGVVQSPRYKIIEKKQPVAFWCNPISGHNTLYWYLQNLGQGPELLIRYENEEAVDDSQLPKDRFSAERLKGVDSTLKIQPAELGDSAVYLCASSFSPTSTDTQYFGPGTRLTVL.

The chain couples TRBV6-5 to TRBJ2-7; D is possibly TRBD2 (6 bases). V dropped 0 bases and J dropped 2 bases, with 11 bases sitting between them. Per germline, CDR1 MNHEY and CDR2 SVGAGI. The CDR3 extends over 15 amino acids. The CDR3 reads CASSYSIASAYEQYF. The CDR3 DNA follows: TGTGCCAGCAGTTACTCGATTGCTAGCGCCTACGAGCAGTACTTC.

This sequence joins TRBV27 and TRBJ1-2, with D tentatively TRBD1 (5 bases). The CDR3 is 19 residues long. V was trimmed by 0 bases and J by 3 bases, leaving 23 bases between them. From germline, CDR1 is MNHEY and CDR2 SMNVEV (reference sequence). The CDR3 nucleotides read TGTGCCAGCAGTTTATCAGGGGCCGGCGTCCGTGGTCTATACTATGGCTACACCTTC. Protein sequence: CASSLSGAGVRGLYYGYTF.

V is TRBV7-2 and J is TRBJ2-7; D not resolved. The CDR3 covers 15 residues. V was shortened by 3 bases and J by 3 bases, with 15 bases between the two germline ends. Germline V gene lookup returns CDR1 SGHTA and CDR2 FQGNSA. This CDR3 reads CASSFRMGLFYEQYF. The CDR3 nucleotides are TGTGCCAGCAGCTTCCGAATGGGCCTCTTCTACGAGCAGTACTTC.

The V call is TRBV10-3, the J call TRBJ1-1; 8 nucleotides match TRBD1. In germline, CDR1 is ENHRY, CDR2 SYGVKD. V lost 7 bases and J lost 1; bases outside the gene matches: 5. This CDR3 has 14 amino acids. The CDR3 is CAITSDRGNTEAFF. The CDR3 nucleotides are TGTGCCATCACTAGCGACAGGGGGAACACTGAAGCTTTCTTT.

J is TRBJ2-3 and V is TRBV7-2; 8 bases match TRBD2. This CDR3 comprises 17 residues. Germline CDR1 SGHTA, CDR2 FQGNSA. After removal of 4 bases from V and 4 bases from J, the junction contained 13 bases not matched to a gene. This chain's CDR3 is CASSSPRGSGGSDTQYF. Written as DNA, the CDR3 is TGTGCCAGCAGCTCCCCCCGGGGGAGCGGGGGCTCAGATACGCAGTATTTT.

This chain connects TRBV6-6 to TRBJ2-1, with D possibly matching TRBD2 (6 bases). Trimming pared 6 bases from V and 3 bases from J, leaving 15 bases between. Germline CDR1 reads MNHNY; CDR2 reads SVGAGI (reference sequence). CDR3 length: 15 amino acids. The CDR3: CASSLEGRSYNEQFF. The CDR3 DNA reads TGTGCCAGCAGCCTGGAGGGGAGAAGCTACAATGAGCAGTTCTTC.

This chain joins TRBV2 and TRBJ1-1; possibly TRBD1 for D (5 bases). The germline gives CDR1 SNHLY, CDR2 FYNNEI. The CDR3 is 14 amino acids. The ends were cut back, 3 bases at V and 6 bases at J, with 14 bases in the middle. CDR3 nucleotide sequence: TGTGCCAGCAGTGAGGGATGGCAGGGCCCTGAAGCTTTCTTT. Its translation is CASSEGWQGPEAFF.

This chain uses TRBV6-5 with TRBJ1-6; 8 bases align to TRBD1. This CDR3 has 15 residues. The V segment lost 2 bases and the J segment 7 bases; nucleotides outside the gene matches: 4. CDR1 is MNHEY and CDR2 is SVGAGI in the germline V gene. CDR3: CASSYGDRSNSPLHF. The CDR3 DNA sequence: TGTGCCAGCAGTTACGGGGACAGGTCCAATTCACCCCTCCACTTT.

V is TRBV6-5 and J is TRBJ1-2; the D gene is possibly TRBD1 (5 bases). The CDR3 totals 14 residues. Per the germline V gene, CDR1 is MNHEY and CDR2 is SVGAGI. The germline V and J ends were trimmed by 1 base and 4 bases, with 10 bases remaining between them. The CDR3 region has the DNA TGTGCCAGCAGTTACTACGGGGGGGTCTATGGCTACACCTTC. Its translation: CASSYYGGVYGYTF.

The chain has TRBV19 and TRBJ1-1; tentative D call: TRBD1 (5 bases). V gave up 7 bases and J gave up 1 base, with 16 bases separating them. The CDR3 totals 15 residues. Germline assignment: CDR1 LNHDA and CDR2 SQIVND (reference sequence). Written as DNA, the CDR3 is TGTGCCAGTACAAGCTTAGGGGATTCGAACACTGAAGCTTTCTTT. This gives the protein CASTSLGDSNTEAFF.

This chain uses TRBV29-1 with TRBJ2-5, with 7 bases that match TRBD1. Germline-derived CDR1 and CDR2 are SQVTM and ANQGSEA. Unmatched junction bases numbered 4, after V lost 1 base and J lost 5 bases. This CDR3 has 13 residues. The CDR3 loop reads CSVEVQGLETQYF. CDR3 nucleotide sequence: TGCAGCGTTGAAGTACAGGGGTTGGAGACCCAGTACTTC.

The V and J genes are TRBV29-1 and TRBJ1-5; no definite D call. Looked up from germline, CDR1 is SQVTM and CDR2 is ANQGSEA. V was cut by 6 bases and J by 0 bases, with 9 bases left in between. This CDR3 has 13 amino acids. CDR3: CSVSGNSNQPQHF. In DNA form, the CDR3 reads TGCAGCGTGTCGGGAAATAGCAATCAGCCCCAGCATTTT.

This rearrangement joins TRBV14 to TRBJ1-1; 7 nucleotides match TRBD1. The V gene end was trimmed by 4 bases and the J gene end by 1 base; junction bases not matched to a gene: 3. The CDR3 sequence is 14 residues long. Germline CDR1 SGHDN, CDR2 FVKESK. CDR3 in DNA: TGTGCCAGCAGCCGACAGGGCTGGAACACTGAAGCTTTCTTT. Its protein product is CASSRQGWNTEAFF. Complete variable domain (other parts from reference TRBV14 and TRBJ1-1): EAGVTQFPSHSVIEKGQTVTLRCDPISGHDNLYWYRRVMGKEIKFLLHFVKESKQDESGMPNNRFLAERTGGTYSTLKVQPAELEDSGVYFCASSRQGWNTEAFFGQGTRLTVV.

The chain links TRBV6-6 to TRBJ2-7; the match to TRBD1 covers 9 bases. The V segment lost 11 bases and the J segment 3 bases; nucleotides outside the gene matches: 8. Germline V gene lookup returns CDR1 MNHNY and CDR2 SVGAGI (reference sequence). The CDR3 runs to 13 residues. CDR3 loop: CAVTQGAGYEQYF. The CDR3 nucleotides read TGTGCCGTAACACAGGGGGCAGGCTACGAGCAGTACTTC.